This TCR beta chain was captured in a study of blood T cells in healthy people across ages. Study in general: The capture of about one barcoded beta molecule per two T cells was achieved by template switching. The study's findings and limits: When set beside aged donors, long-lived donors presented more naive CD4+ cells and higher diversity.

Combining a sample-barcoded 5' primer with a J-beta primer mix, a second PCR ran for roughly 7 to 12 cycles. One entry per CDR3 protein results from TCRdb running MiXCR on the 5' RACE reads. This table has about 510,000 distinct CDR3 sequences, 27% appearing once. Concerning this clonotype itself: The antigen remains unidentified.

The CDR3 is 17 residues long. Germline V gene sequence: CDR1 MNHEY, CDR2 SMNVEV (reference sequence). With 6 bases clipped from V and 0 bases from J, the junction kept 14 bases outside the gene matches. This sample was shared with a second study, whose subject was T cells of mothers and their children.

The J gene is TRBJ2-7, the V gene TRBV27; 7 nucleotides line up with TRBD1. This clonotype originated in a boy aged 2 to 10 in good health. Sequenced: blood. The CDR3 spells CASSREWTGSSSYEQYF. The CDR3 DNA sequence: TGTGCCAGCAGCCGCGAGTGGACAGGTTCCAGCTCCTACGAGCAGTACTTC.